One and the same sample provided the 27 T cell receptor beta chains below, sequenced in a study of T cell changes during pregnancy in multiple sclerosis. TCRdb's table, derived via immunoSEQ multiplex PCR, lists solely in-frame clones and lacks some. The repertoire holds approximately 48,000 clones, with approximately 90% as singletons. This specimen consisted of CD4+ T cells from peripheral blood mononuclear cells, obtained after pregnancy. The receptor set was obtained from a female donor with multiple sclerosis, enrolled in a pregnancy study.

The DNA of the CDR3 is TGCGCCAGCAGCTGGGGGTCTAGCGGGAGCTCCTACAATGAGCAGTTCTTC. This gives the protein CASSWGSSGSSYNEQFF. The chain joins TRBV5-1 to TRBJ2-1; TRBD2 matches 10 bases. Trimming at V came to 3 bases and at J to 0 bases, leaving 6 bases not matched to a gene. The CDR3 consists of 17 residues. Germline V gene lookup returns CDR1 SGHRS and CDR2 YFSETQ.

V usage is TRBV5-8 and J usage is TRBJ1-5; D may be TRBD1 (6 bases). Trimming cost V 4 bases and J 6 bases, with 14 bases left between them. Germline V gene lookup returns CDR1 SGHTS and CDR2 YDEGEE. The CDR3 is 14 residues long. In DNA, the CDR3 is TGTGCCAGCAGCCTATGGACAGAGCTTCAGCCCCAGCATTTT. This gives the protein CASSLWTELQPQHF.

The rearrangement joins TRBV4-2 to TRBJ2-1; D unclear. Per the germline V gene, CDR1 is LGHNA and CDR2 is YNFKEQ. V shed 4 bases and J shed 4 bases, with 5 bases lying between them. The CDR3 has 12 amino acids. CDR3 region: CASSLRYNEQFF. Written as DNA, the CDR3 is TGTGCCAGCAGCCTCCGTTACAATGAGCAGTTCTTC.

The chain carries TRBV27 and TRBJ2-7; 12 bases align to TRBD2. Looked up from germline, CDR1 is MNHEY and CDR2 is SMNVEV (reference sequence). After removal of 4 bases from V and 11 bases from J, the junction contained 9 bases not matched to a gene. This CDR3 has 14 residues. CDR3 loop: CASSWVGLAGKEYF. DNA for the CDR3: TGTGCCAGCAGTTGGGTGGGACTAGCGGGCAAGGAGTACTTC.

The chain combines TRBV30 with TRBJ2-6, with no clear D. Trimming cost V 8 bases and J 9 bases, with 17 bases left between them. The CDR3 sequence is 13 residues long. Germline CDR1 GTSNPN, CDR2 SVGIG (reference sequence). The CDR3 region is CARWAQSGNVLTF. In DNA, the CDR3 is TGTGCCAGATGGGCACAGTCCGGCAACGTCCTGACTTTC.

The V gene is TRBV10-3, the J gene TRBJ2-2, with D perhaps matching TRBD2 (6 bases). Trimming took 2 bases from V and 2 from J, leaving 12 bases between them. Germline CDR1 reads ENHRY; CDR2 reads SYGVKD. The CDR3 contains 16 residues. CDR3 nucleotides: TGTGCCATCAGTGAGGCCTCGGGACTCAACACCGGGGAGCTGTTTTTT. As protein: CAISEASGLNTGELFF.

This chain joins TRBV10-3 and TRBJ2-2; D ambiguous. V dropped 6 bases and J dropped 3 bases, with 5 bases sitting between them. Germline assignment: CDR1 ENHRY and CDR2 SYGVKD. The CDR3 extends over 12 amino acids. CDR3 DNA sequence: TGTGCCATCAGCCAGGACACCGGGGAGCTGTTTTTT. Translated, it gives CAISQDTGELFF.

This clone was seen a single time. This chain uses TRBV5-4 with TRBJ2-2, with 11 bases matching TRBD2. CDR1 and CDR2 (germline): SGHNT, YYREEE (reference sequence). This CDR3 has 17 amino acids. The V segment lost 4 bases and the J segment 4 bases; nucleotides outside the gene matches: 9. The chain's CDR3 is CASSPLQGTSGTGELFF. The CDR3 region has the DNA TGTGCCAGCAGCCCACTCCAAGGGACTAGCGGCACCGGGGAGCTGTTTTTT.

The chain uses TRBV5-1 and TRBJ1-1; TRBD1 is a possible D gene (5 bases). Germline-derived CDR1 and CDR2 are SGHRS and YFSETQ. With 0 bases removed from V and 4 bases from J, the gap between germline ends came to 10 bases. The CDR3 runs 14 residues. As DNA, the CDR3 is TGCGCCAGCAGCTTGGGTCAGGGATCCACTGAAGCTTTCTTT. It translates to CASSLGQGSTEAFF.

The chain uses TRBV19 and TRBJ1-2; D is unclear. The V gene's germline CDR1 is LNHDA and CDR2 SQIVND (reference sequence). V lost 3 bases, J lost 4 bases, and 15 bases lay in between. The CDR3 contains 15 residues. The CDR3 is CASSISVPLGYGYTF. Written as DNA, the CDR3 is TGTGCCAGTAGTATTTCGGTCCCCCTCGGCTATGGCTACACCTTC. The full variable domain, completed using reference TRBV19 and TRBJ1-2, is DGGITQSPKYLFRKEGQNVTLSCEQNLNHDAMYWYRQDPGQGLRLIYYSQIVNDFQKGDIAEGYSVSREKKESFPLTVTSAQKNPTAFYLCASSISVPLGYGYTFGSGTRLTVV.

The V and J genes are TRBV2 and TRBJ1-2; D is perhaps TRBD1 (6 bases). This CDR3 spans 14 amino acids. V shed 1 base and J shed 4 bases, with 10 bases lying between them. Germline CDR1 is SNHLY and CDR2 is FYNNEI. This CDR3 is CASSEGRGGYGYTF. Written as DNA, the CDR3 is TGTGCCAGCAGTGAAGGGAGGGGGGGCTATGGCTACACCTTC.

The rearrangement links TRBV5-8 to TRBJ1-2; 10 positions match TRBD1. The CDR3 has 14 residues. CDR1 SGHTS and CDR2 YDEGEE come from the germline V gene. V was clipped by 1 base and J by 7 bases; unmatched bases: 4. In DNA, the CDR3 is TGTGCCAGCAGCTTGAGGGGACAGGGGTTTGGCTACACCTTC. Encoded protein: CASSLRGQGFGYTF.

This chain links TRBV2 with TRBJ2-7; no firm D call. CDR3 length equals 10 residues. The germline gives CDR1 SNHLY, CDR2 FYNNEI. Trimming removed 4 bases from V and 7 bases from J, with 5 bases in between. The CDR3 coding sequence is TGTGCCAGCAGTGTACAGGAGCAGTACTTC. It specifies CASSVQEQYF. Combining the CDR3 with reference TRBV2 and TRBJ2-7 gives the whole variable domain EPEVTQTPSHQVTQMGQEVILRCVPISNHLYFYWYRQILGQKVEFLVSFYNNEISEKSEIFDDQFSVERPDGSNFTLKIRSTKLEDSAMYFCASSVQEQYFGPGTRLTVT.

The chain has TRBV19 and TRBJ1-5; 9 nucleotides line up with TRBD1. CDR3 size: 14 residues. V lost 8 bases, J lost 4 bases, and 6 bases stayed unmatched. Germline V CDR1 and CDR2: LNHDA, SQIVND (reference sequence). CDR3 nucleotides: TGTGCCAGTTTTAACAGGGGGCAGAATCAGCCCCAGCATTTT. Residues: CASFNRGQNQPQHF.

The gene calls are TRBV21-1 and TRBJ2-7; the table's TRBD2 call for D was not verified on the DNA. TRBV21-1 is deemed a pseudogene. This CDR3 spans 18 amino acids. The CDR3 sequence is CASTPKGTSGSKLVEEYF. The CDR3 DNA sequence: TGTGCCAGCACCCCAAAAGGGACTAGCGGGAGTAAACTCGTAGAGGAGTACTTC.

V usage is TRBV10-2 and J usage is TRBJ2-7, with TRBD2 matching 9 bases. Per the germline V gene, CDR1 is WSHSY and CDR2 is SAAADI. The V gene end was trimmed by 4 bases and the J gene end by 3 bases; junction bases not matched to a gene: 10. The CDR3 runs to 16 residues. Here the CDR3 DNA reads TGCGCCAGCAGTGGGGGGACCGGGACTAGCTACTACGAGCAGTACTTC. It yields the protein CASSGGTGTSYYEQYF.

The gene calls are TRBV7-2 and TRBJ2-5; D may be TRBD1 (6 bases). CDR1 and CDR2 (germline): SGHTA, FQGNSA. There are 15 residues in the CDR3. V was pared by 4 bases and J by 1 base, with 13 bases between. CDR3 amino acids: CASSSTGLGQETQYF. CDR3 coding DNA: TGTGCCAGCAGCTCCACAGGGTTGGGCCAAGAGACCCAGTACTTC. Full variable domain (remainder filled in from reference TRBV7-2 and TRBJ2-5): GAGVSQSPSNKVTEKGKDVELRCDPISGHTALYWYRQSLGQGLEFLIYFQGNSAPDKSGLPSDRFSAERTGGSVSTLTIQRTQQEDSAVYLCASSSTGLGQETQYFGPGTRLLVL.

CDR3 in amino acids: CASSGPRDKRNTIYF. Written as DNA, the CDR3 is TGTGCCAGCAGCGGCCCCCGGGACAAGAGAAACACCATATATTTT. The chain recombines TRBV11-2 with TRBJ1-3; possibly TRBD1 for D (6 bases). V was trimmed by 5 bases and J by 5 bases, leaving 16 bases between them. The germline V gene encodes CDR1 SGHAT and CDR2 FQNNGV. The CDR3 runs 15 residues.

The rearrangement joins TRBV7-2 to TRBJ2-1; 8 positions agree with TRBD2. CDR1 and CDR2 from the germline V gene are SGHTA and FQGNSA. This CDR3 is built from 13 residues. Unmatched junction bases numbered 5, after V lost 5 bases and J lost 8 bases. The CDR3 loop is CASSTRGGHEQFF. The CDR3 region has the DNA TGTGCCAGCAGCACGCGCGGGGGGCATGAGCAGTTCTTC.

The rearrangement joins TRBV28 to TRBJ1-1; 7 nucleotides line up with TRBD1. CDR3 length equals 13 residues. Germline assignment: CDR1 MDHEN and CDR2 SYDVKM. V was clipped by 5 bases and J by 1 base; unmatched bases: 1. CDR3 in amino acids: CASSRDRNTEAFF. CDR3 in DNA: TGTGCCAGCAGTAGGGACAGGAACACTGAAGCTTTCTTT.

This sequence joins TRBV7-8 and TRBJ2-6; 13 nucleotides match TRBD2. This CDR3 spans 19 amino acids. Germline CDR1 is SGHVS and CDR2 is FQNEAQ. V lost 4 bases, J lost 3 bases, and 9 bases stayed unmatched. CDR3: CASSSHRTSGSFGANVLTF. In DNA form, the CDR3 reads TGTGCCAGCAGCTCCCACAGGACTAGCGGGAGCTTTGGGGCCAACGTCCTGACTTTC.

The J gene is TRBJ2-1, the V gene TRBV7-9; 9 positions match TRBD2. In germline, CDR1 is SEHNR, CDR2 FQNEAQ (reference sequence). The V gene end was trimmed by 1 base and the J gene end by 9 bases; junction bases not matched to a gene: 7. The CDR3 totals 15 residues. CDR3: CASSLDAGGRSEQFF. As DNA, the CDR3 is TGTGCCAGCAGCTTAGACGCGGGAGGGCGAAGTGAGCAGTTCTTC.

About this clone itself: A junction boundary mismatches the germline segment, possibly from a read error. The chain employs TRBV6-6 and TRBJ2-1; 7 nucleotides align to TRBD2. The CDR3 length is 15 residues. Per germline, CDR1 MNHNY and CDR2 SVGAGI (reference sequence). The CDR3 DNA is TGTGCCAGCAGTGACTCGGGACTACCCTACAATGAGCAGTTCTTC. Its protein product is CASSDSGLPYNEQFF.

This chain joins TRBV5-4 and TRBJ1-2, with TRBD1 matching over 8 bases. The V and J ends lost 0 bases and 6 bases, in that order; junction bases with no gene match: 10. The CDR3 sequence is 16 residues long. The germline CDR1 and CDR2 sequences are SGHNT and YYREEE (reference sequence). The CDR3 DNA sequence: TGTGCCAGCAGCTTGGCCGGGAGGACAGGGAGTCATGGCTACACCTTC. Its translation: CASSLAGRTGSHGYTF.

The chain couples TRBV6-4 to TRBJ2-7; 9 positions agree with TRBD2. J lost 3 bases, V lost 4 bases, and 10 bases had no gene match. This CDR3 has 16 residues. Germline V CDR1 and CDR2: MRHNA, SNTAGT. The CDR3 protein is CASSAPRVAGVYEQYF. The CDR3 DNA sequence: TGTGCCAGCAGTGCCCCCAGAGTAGCGGGAGTCTACGAGCAGTACTTC.

The chain joins TRBV10-2 to TRBJ1-1, with 7 bases fitting TRBD1. Trimming removed 3 bases from V and 9 bases from J; junction bases left unmatched: 7. Germline CDR1 and CDR2: WSHSY and SAAADI. The CDR3 spans 13 residues. The CDR3 coding sequence is TGCGCCAGCAGTGAAAGGGACAGAGATCAAGCTTTCTTT. This gives the protein CASSERDRDQAFF.

The chain has TRBV10-3 and TRBJ1-1; TRBD1 matches 11 bases. The CDR3 sequence is 14 residues long. CDR1 is ENHRY and CDR2 is SYGVKD in the germline V gene. V shed 6 bases and J 5 bases; nucleotides not matched to a gene: 5. As DNA, the CDR3 is TGTGCCATCAGGCCGGGACAGGGGGAAACTGAAGCTTTCTTT. Translating it yields CAIRPGQGETEAFF.